In this sample, the clone carrying this T cell receptor (beta chain) turned up a few times. Its matching antigen is unknown. These data come from a study of blood T cells in healthy people across ages. This CDR3 is built from 14 residues. The V gene's germline CDR1 is MNHEY and CDR2 SVGEGT. The V gene end was trimmed by 7 bases and the J gene end by 4 bases; junction bases not matched to a gene: 8. The second PCR ran roughly 6 to 12 cycles with a sample-barcoded 5' primer and J-beta primers. TCRdb itself ran the 5' RACE reads through MiXCR, one entry per CDR3 protein. This table holds about 800,000 distinct CDR3 sequences, 25% found once. Findings and caveats of the study: Strong correlation was found linking TCR beta diversity to naive T cell percentage.

Healthy Caucasian individuals from Russia aged about 6 to 100 were enrolled as donors. The same specimen was also included in a second study, on T cells of mothers and their children. This second study says: Healthy Caucasian mothers, a few in number, and their six children were the donors. Per 15 ul, 1.5 ug of RNA was used, with all extracted RNA going into cDNA synthesis.

The chain carries TRBV6-2 or TRBV6-3 and TRBJ1-1, with 8 positions matching TRBD1. This TCR derives from a boy between 10 and 17 years old in good health. The source material was blood. The CDR3 DNA reads as TGTGCCAGCACCCAACAGGGGGGGGTCACTGAAGCTTTCTTT. This gives the protein CASTQQGGVTEAFF.